This is a list of T cell receptor beta chains from one sample in a study of blood T cell repertoires in COVID-19. Here immunoSEQ multiplex PCR was the method, and the copy in TCRdb shows in-frame clones only, minus some. The table records 350,000 to 450,000 clones, roughly 90% of them present only once. The sequencing sample was made of peripheral blood. The receptors originated from a woman aged 55-70 years with COVID-19, enrolled during active disease. The CDR3 runs from the conserved cysteine through the conserved F or W. A D gene is named only where the DNA matches it firmly. Clone size is not always given. Where it is, it says once, few, many or a class for expanded clones.

d_gene	v_gene	abundance	j_gene	CDR3nt	CDR3aa
NA	TRBV5-4	NA	TRBJ1-1	TGTGCCAGCAGCTTACCCCGGGTCATGAACACTGAAGCTTTCTTT	CASSLPRVMNTEAFF
TRBD1	TRBV27	NA	TRBJ1-4	TGTGCCAGCGCCAGGGGGCTTGGGGAAAAACTGTTTTTT	CASARGLGEKLFF
TRBD1	TRBV10-3	NA	TRBJ1-5	TGTGCCATCAGTGAATACAGGGGCGGTCAGCCCCAGCATTTT	CAISEYRGGQPQHF
TRBD2	TRBV7-3	few	TRBJ2-1	TGTGCCAGCAGCCCCCTACTAGCGGGGGCTTACAATGAGCAGTTCTTC	CASSPLLAGAYNEQFF
TRBD1	TRBV29-1	NA	TRBJ1-3	TGCAGCGTTACGACAGGGGACACCATATATTTT	CSVTTGDTIYF
TRBD1	TRBV5-5	NA	TRBJ1-3	TGTGCCAGCAGTCGTACCACTACAGGGGGCGCCCCTGGAAACACCATATATTTT	CASSRTTTGGAPGNTIYF
NA	TRBV24-1	NA	TRBJ1-3	TGTGCCACCAGTGAGTCCAGGGGACGAGTTAATGGAAACACCATATATTTT	CATSESRGRVNGNTIYF
TRBD1	TRBV19	NA	TRBJ2-7	TGTGCCAGTAGTCCGGACAGGGCTGCCTACGAGCAGTACTTC	CASSPDRAAYEQYF
NA	TRBV19	NA	TRBJ2-1	TGTGCCAGTAGCCATAGGACTCCGGGACACACCTACAATGAGCAGTTCTTC	CASSHRTPGHTYNEQFF
TRBD1	TRBV19	NA	TRBJ1-5	TGTGCCAGTATGGACAGGGGGCATCAGCCCCAGCATTTT	CASMDRGHQPQHF
TRBD2	TRBV27	once	TRBJ2-7	TGTGCCAGCAGTTGGACTAGCGGGACCTACGAGCAGTACTTC	CASSWTSGTYEQYF
TRBD2	TRBV28	NA	TRBJ2-3	TGTGCCAGCAGTTCCCCTAGCGGGGGCCGGAGGGATACGCAGTATTTT	CASSSPSGGRRDTQYF
NA	TRBV5-1	NA	TRBJ2-2	TGCGCCAGCAGCTTGGCCGGGGGAATCACCGGGGAGCTGTTTTTT	CASSLAGGITGELFF
NA	TRBV4-1	NA	TRBJ1-2	TGCGCCAGCAGCCACAACACCCACGTTAACTATGGCTACACCTTC	CASSHNTHVNYGYTF